This T cell receptor (beta chain) was obtained from a study of cytomegalovirus exposure and HLA in healthy donors. Only in-frame clones appear in the TCRdb table, and some are missing; sequencing was by immunoSEQ multiplex PCR. The data show under 95,000 clones, more than 75% seen once. V was clipped by 3 bases and J by 6 bases; unmatched bases: 7. Germline V lookup: CDR1 SGDLS, CDR2 YYNGEE. This CDR3 comprises 14 residues. The rearrangement links TRBV9 to TRBJ2-3, with TRBD1 matching over 7 bases. Sample: PBMCs. The sequence came from a man between 25 and 39 years old in good health and CMV-seronegative. The CDR3 spells CASSAYRGADTQYF. For the CDR3, the DNA is TGTGCCAGCAGCGCTTACAGGGGTGCGGATACGCAGTATTTT.